This TCR beta chain stems from a study of blood T cell repertoires in COVID-19. Cohort assignment relied on participant-reported clinical history. The junction had 7 bases not matched to a gene; V was cut back by 3 bases and J by 5 bases. There are 16 residues in the CDR3. Germline assignment: CDR1 SGHTA and CDR2 FQGNSA. Authors' analysis steps: Reference gene primer amplification gave estimated nucleated cell counts. Libraries were prepared by immunoSEQ multiplex PCR; TCRdb keeps only in-frame clonotypes and omits some of them. V, J and clone size are those of that table, while D and trimming were read from the DNA. Counted here are approximately 180,000 clones, about 72% occurring once; the ten biggest clones make up 17%.

The sequence came from a woman aged 45-59 years who had recovered from COVID-19. The sequenced material came from PBMCs or T cells enriched from blood (not recorded which). The chain links TRBV7-2 to TRBJ2-1, with 10 bases fitting TRBD2. The CDR3 DNA sequence: TGTGCCAGCAGCTTCGTGGGGACTAGCGTAAACAATGAGCAGTTCTTC. Translated, it gives CASSFVGTSVNNEQFF.